This TCR beta chain was captured by sequencing in a study of cytomegalovirus exposure and HLA in healthy donors. Study-level results: The later analysis indicated that the majority of CMV-associated TCR beta chains appeared HLA-restricted. A list of roughly 180 TCR beta chains associated with cytomegalovirus was given. When presence/absence was analysed, sequencing depth was taken to be roughly uniform across donors.

Per germline, CDR1 SGHNT and CDR2 YYREEE (reference sequence). The CDR3 sequence is 13 residues long. V lost 5 bases and J lost 0, with 9 bases in between. Use of 60 Vbeta and 13 Jbeta primers characterized the PCR. TCRdb keeps only in-frame clones here, not all; method: immunoSEQ multiplex PCR. The table has roughly 140,000 clones, over 80% seen once. Turning to this clone: The antigen remains undetermined.

The chain links TRBV5-4 to TRBJ2-7; D ambiguous. The sample was PBMCs. This clonotype was obtained from a female donor in good health and CMV-seronegative. The CDR3 DNA follows: TGTGCCAGCAGTCTACCGAGCTCCTACGAGCAGTACTTC. It yields the protein CASSLPSSYEQYF.